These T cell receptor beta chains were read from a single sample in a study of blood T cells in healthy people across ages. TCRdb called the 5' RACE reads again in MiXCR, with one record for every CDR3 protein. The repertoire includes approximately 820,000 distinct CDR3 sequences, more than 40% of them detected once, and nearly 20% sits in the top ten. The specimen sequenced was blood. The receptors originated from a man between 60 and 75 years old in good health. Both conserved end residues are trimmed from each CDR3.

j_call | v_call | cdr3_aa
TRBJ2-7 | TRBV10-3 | AIAGQRQGISYEQY
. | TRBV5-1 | ASSGKTAYEQY
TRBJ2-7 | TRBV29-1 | SVVATFSYEQY
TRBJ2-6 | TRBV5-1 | ASRTGGPSGANVLT
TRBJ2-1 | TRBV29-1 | SVDGVGPYGNEQF
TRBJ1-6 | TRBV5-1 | ASTSYRGLSPLH
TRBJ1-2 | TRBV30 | AWSVGQGASGYT
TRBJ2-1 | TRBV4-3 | ASSQAPGGPNNEQF
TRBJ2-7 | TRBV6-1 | ASNAGQTLWEQY
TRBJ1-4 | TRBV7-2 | ASSQDGPGATNEKLF
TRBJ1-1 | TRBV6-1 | AGSGFTRLNTEAF
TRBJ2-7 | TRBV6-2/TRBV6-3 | ASSYKRDRSSYEQY
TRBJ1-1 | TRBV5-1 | ASSLTGDQAEAF
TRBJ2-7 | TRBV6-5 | ASSQQGGLNEQY
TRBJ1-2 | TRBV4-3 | ASSRAGLGGYT
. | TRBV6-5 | ASSYDWTGHEQY
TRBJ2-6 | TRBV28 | ASSPSLGLGSVANVLT
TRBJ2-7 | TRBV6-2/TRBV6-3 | ASRGSGRVYEQY
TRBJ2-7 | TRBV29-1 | SASGQSNYEQY
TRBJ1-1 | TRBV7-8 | ASSFDGGRTEAF
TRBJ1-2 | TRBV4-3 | ASSPGAGTSGGYT
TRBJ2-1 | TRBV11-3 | ASSLARLAGGHEQF
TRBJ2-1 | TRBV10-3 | AISAPTSGGNEQF
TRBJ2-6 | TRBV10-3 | AISGTAGANVLT
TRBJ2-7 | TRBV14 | ARSPRRRGTSSSYEQY
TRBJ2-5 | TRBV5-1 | ASSATAQETQY
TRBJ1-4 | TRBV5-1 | ASSLGQEGGNEKLF
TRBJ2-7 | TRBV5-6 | ASSLVTPYEQY
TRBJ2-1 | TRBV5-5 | ASSLVFTSGYMGEQF
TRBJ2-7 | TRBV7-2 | ASSNRGGIYEQY
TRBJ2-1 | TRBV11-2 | ASSLGRTGGNEQF
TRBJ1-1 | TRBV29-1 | SVEYQGRGTEAF
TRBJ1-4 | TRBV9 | ASSPRSNEKLF
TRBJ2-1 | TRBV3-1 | ASSPRRSLAEQF
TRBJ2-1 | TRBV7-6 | ASSSRTGVGEQF
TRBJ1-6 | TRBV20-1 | SARGSLDSPLH
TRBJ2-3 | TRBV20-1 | SARDLRSGGLGDTQY
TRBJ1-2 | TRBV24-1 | ATSDGTGVSVRYT
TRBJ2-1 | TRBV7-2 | ASSLVVSGRNEQF
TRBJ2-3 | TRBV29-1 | SVEDFRGTASSTDTQY
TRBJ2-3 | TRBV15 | ATSKQGDTQY
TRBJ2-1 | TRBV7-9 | ASSLGLARYNEQF
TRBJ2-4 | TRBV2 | ASRKGGQARGEQY
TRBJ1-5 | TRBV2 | ASGGSSNQPQH
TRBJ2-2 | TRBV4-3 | ASSPSGGGATTGELF
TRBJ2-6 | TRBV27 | ASNFGGAAGANVLT
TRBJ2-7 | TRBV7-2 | ASSFGASPYEQY
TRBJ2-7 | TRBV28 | ASSRNSYEQY